The clone carrying this T cell receptor beta chain was counted a few times. This record belongs to a study of blood T cell repertoires in COVID-19. Study context: Acute and convalescent COVID-19 samples came from the United States, Italy and Spain. From T cells, B-cell-depleted T cells, or PBMCs came the material, which was cDNA or gDNA.

Germline-derived CDR1 and CDR2 are MNHEY and SVGEGT. The CDR3 sequence is 16 residues long. Between the trimmed V and J ends, which lost 4 bases and 0 bases, there was a span of 13 bases. In the original analysis: Amplified reference gene primers provided the basis for estimating nucleated cell counts. The method was immunoSEQ multiplex PCR; TCRdb's version includes in-frame clones alone and lacks a portion of them. V and J calls and clone size follow that table, whereas D and trimming were derived from the DNA. This table holds 160,000 or so clones, over 80% found once. The sample comprised peripheral blood. This clonotype was obtained from a man between 70 and 80 years old who had recovered from COVID-19. This chain uses TRBV6-2 or TRBV6-3 with TRBJ1-3, with unresolved D. In nucleotides, the CDR3 is TGTGCCAGCAGTTCGCCCTCGGGAATCTCTGGAAACACCATATATTTT. The encoded protein is CASSSPSGISGNTIYF.